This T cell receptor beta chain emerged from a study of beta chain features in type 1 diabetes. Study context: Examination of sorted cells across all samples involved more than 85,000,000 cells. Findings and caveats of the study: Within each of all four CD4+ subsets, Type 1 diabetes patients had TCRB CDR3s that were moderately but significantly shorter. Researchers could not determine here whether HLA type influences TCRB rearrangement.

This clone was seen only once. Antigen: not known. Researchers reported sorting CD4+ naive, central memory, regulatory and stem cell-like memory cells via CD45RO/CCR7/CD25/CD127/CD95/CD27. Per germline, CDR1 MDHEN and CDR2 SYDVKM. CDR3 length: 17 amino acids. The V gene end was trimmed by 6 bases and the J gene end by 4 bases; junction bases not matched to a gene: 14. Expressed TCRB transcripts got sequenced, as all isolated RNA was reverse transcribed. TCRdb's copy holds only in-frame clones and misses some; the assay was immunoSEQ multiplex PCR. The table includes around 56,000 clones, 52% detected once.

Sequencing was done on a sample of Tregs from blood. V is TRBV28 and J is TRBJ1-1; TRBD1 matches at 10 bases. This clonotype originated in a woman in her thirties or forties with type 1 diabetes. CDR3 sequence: CASSRTNRDRGGTEAFF. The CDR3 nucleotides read TGTGCCAGCAGCCGAACAAACCGGGACAGGGGAGGCACTGAAGCTTTCTTT.